This T cell receptor beta chain is from a study of shared clonotypes between healthy human individuals. The study, taken as a whole, reports: A handful of donors held about 5.1% of naive CD4 clonotypes in common.

The V segment lost 4 bases and the J segment 1 base; nucleotides outside the gene matches: 4. Germline V lookup: CDR1 LNHDA, CDR2 SQIVND (reference sequence). The CDR3 sequence is 15 residues long. Deep-level running was used for the assay. Genomic DNA from each subset was divided evenly over several immunoSEQ plates. Here immunoSEQ multiplex PCR was the method, and the copy in TCRdb shows in-frame clones only, minus some. Found here are about 2.4 million clones, around nine tenths of them singletons; the top ten hold over 0.12%. In the case of this clone: Its target is unknown.

Sequenced: naive CD4+ T cells sorted from blood. Subset defined: CD45RA+ positively selected. The J gene is TRBJ1-5, the V gene TRBV19; 7 bases align to TRBD1. This TCR came from a man between 18 and 29 years old in good health. This CDR3 reads CASSNDRASNQPQHF. In DNA, the CDR3 is TGTGCCAGTAGTAACGACAGGGCGAGCAATCAGCCCCAGCATTTT.